The 31 T cell receptor beta chains reported below all come from one sample, sequenced in a study of patients and donors after allogeneic stem cell transplantation. A single record per CDR3 protein comes from TCRdb applying MiXCR to the RT-PCR reads. The sample comprises approximately 98,000 distinct CDR3 sequences, around 33% of which are singletons, and 27% rests with the top ten. The specimen sequenced was blood, either unsorted or a sorted T cell fraction (not recorded which). The receptors originated from a human donor who was either an allogeneic HSCT recipient or a stem cell or donor lymphocyte infusion donor (not recorded which). It is not recorded whose cells these are; they may come from a transplant donor.

The rearrangement uses TRBV20-1 and TRBJ1-1; 7 bases map to TRBD1. Trimming removed 3 bases from V and 0 bases from J; junction bases left unmatched: 4. The germline V gene encodes CDR1 DFQATT and CDR2 SNEGSKA (reference sequence). The length of the CDR3 is 14 residues. CDR3 in DNA: TGCAGTGCTAGCAAGACAGGGATGAACACTGAAGCTTTCTTT. The encoded protein is CSASKTGMNTEAFF.

This sequence joins TRBV20-1 and TRBJ1-4; unclear D gene. Germline lookup yields CDR1 DFQATT and CDR2 SNEGSKA (reference sequence). V gave up 2 bases and J gave up 0 bases, with 10 bases separating them. The CDR3 is 15 amino acids. The CDR3 bases are TGCAGTGCTAGACTCCGCCGAGCAACTAATGAAAAACTGTTTTTT. It encodes CSARLRRATNEKLFF.

This clonotype was seen more than once but under ten times. CDR3 DNA: TGTGCCAGCAGCTTGACCCGGACAGGGCTCAATGAAAAACTGTTTTTT. Translation: CASSLTRTGLNEKLFF. V and J are TRBV11-2 and TRBJ1-4; 8 bases map to TRBD1. Germline V CDR1 and CDR2: SGHAT, FQNNGV. This CDR3 has 16 residues. V lost 3 bases and J lost 5; bases outside the gene matches: 8.

The rearrangement links TRBV29-1 to TRBJ2-7; 11 nucleotides agree with TRBD2. CDR1 is SQVTM, CDR2 ANQGSEA, per germline. V gave up 5 bases and J gave up 4 bases; unmatched junction bases: 10. The length of the CDR3 is 15 residues. This CDR3 is CSVRTGTSGLYEQYF. The CDR3, as DNA: TGCAGCGTTCGAACCGGGACTAGCGGTTTATACGAGCAGTACTTC.

This clonotype was counted many times. V usage is TRBV6-2 or TRBV6-3 and J usage is TRBJ1-5; 7 bases are shared with TRBD1. Germline CDR1 MNHEY, CDR2 SVGEGT. This CDR3 is built from 14 residues. Trimming at V came to 4 bases and at J to 2 bases, leaving 2 bases not matched to a gene. CDR3 bases: TGTGCCAGCAGTTCTACAGGGGGCAATCAGCCCCAGCATTTT. Residues: CASSSTGGNQPQHF.

This clonotype was detected a few times. The chain joins TRBV12-3 or TRBV12-4 to TRBJ1-4, with 7 bases aligning to TRBD1. The CDR3 contains 13 residues. The V gene end was trimmed by 6 bases and the J gene end by 7 bases; junction bases not matched to a gene: 5. CDR3 nucleotide sequence: TGTGCCAGCAGCTCTGACAGGGCTGAAAAACTGTTTTTT. The encoded protein is CASSSDRAEKLFF.

This clonotype was detected many times. The V call is TRBV9, the J call TRBJ1-2, with unresolved D. V lost 0 bases, J lost 1 base, and 13 bases lay in between. Germline assignment: CDR1 SGDLS and CDR2 YYNGEE. The CDR3 has 16 residues. CDR3 DNA: TGTGCCAGCAGCGTAGGTGGGCCAGCTTATAACTATGGCTACACCTTC. It yields the protein CASSVGGPAYNYGYTF.

The chain links TRBV27 to TRBJ1-6; D gene unclear. V lost 3 bases and J lost 7, with 7 bases in between. Germline V CDR1 and CDR2: MNHEY, SMNVEV (reference sequence). This CDR3 has 13 amino acids. The CDR3 protein is CASSFTFNSPLHF. Written as DNA, the CDR3 is TGTGCCAGCAGTTTCACTTTCAATTCACCCCTCCACTTT.

The chain combines TRBV7-2 with TRBJ2-2; TRBD2 matches at 8 bases. The V gene end was trimmed by 5 bases and the J gene end by 4 bases; junction bases not matched to a gene: 6. Germline V gene sequence: CDR1 SGHTA, CDR2 FQGNSA. This CDR3 is built from 15 residues. The CDR3 sequence: CASSNKAGATGELFF. The CDR3 DNA reads TGTGCCAGCAGCAACAAAGCGGGGGCCACCGGGGAGCTGTTTTTT.

This clonotype has at least ten counts. The rearrangement links TRBV5-1 to TRBJ1-1, with D maybe TRBD1 (5 bases). Trimming cost V 2 bases and J 3 bases, with 5 bases left between them. The CDR3 has 12 residues. Per germline, CDR1 SGHRS and CDR2 YFSETQ. The CDR3 DNA sequence: TGCGCCAGCAGCTTAGGGGACACTGAAGCTTTCTTT. Its translation is CASSLGDTEAFF.

The CDR3: CASQLAGTFFGTETQYF. The DNA of the CDR3 is TGTGCTAGCCAACTAGCGGGTACATTCTTTGGTACGGAGACCCAGTACTTC. The J gene is TRBJ2-5, the V gene TRBV12-5; 9 bases are a match to TRBD2. V shed 9 bases, J shed 5 bases, and the junction held 19 bases outside the gene matches. CDR1 and CDR2 from the germline V gene are LGHNT and FRNRAP. The CDR3 spans 17 residues.

This clonotype showed up just a few times. V and J are TRBV7-9 and TRBJ1-2; no firm D call. This CDR3 contains 13 residues. Trimming left V 1 base short and J 4 bases short, with 7 bases between. Germline assignment: CDR1 SEHNR and CDR2 FQNEAQ (reference sequence). The chain's CDR3 is CASSLDIIYGYTF. Here the CDR3 DNA reads TGTGCCAGCAGCTTAGACATAATCTATGGCTACACCTTC.

This clonotype was seen just once. V and J are TRBV5-5 and TRBJ1-1; D may be TRBD1 (5 bases). The CDR3 length is 14 residues. The germline gives CDR1 SGHKS, CDR2 YYEKEE (reference sequence). Trimming left V 4 bases short and J 6 bases short, with 16 bases between. The CDR3 coding sequence is TGTGCCAGCAGCCCGACCGGGACTTACGCTGAAGCTTTCTTT. Translated: CASSPTGTYAEAFF.

This chain connects TRBV6-5 to TRBJ2-7, with D perhaps TRBD1 (6 bases). CDR3 length: 14 amino acids. Germline CDR1 is MNHEY and CDR2 is SVGAGI. V was pared by 5 bases and J by 4 bases, with 15 bases between. The CDR3 loop is CASSQYREHYEQYF. The CDR3 nucleotides read TGTGCCAGCAGTCAATACAGGGAACATTACGAGCAGTACTTC.

This clonotype has only one observation. The chain uses TRBV7-9 and TRBJ2-7, with TRBD1 as a possible D gene (5 bases). Germline V gives CDR1 SEHNR, CDR2 FQNEAQ (reference sequence). The CDR3 extends over 13 amino acids. V lost 5 bases and J 6 bases, leaving 14 bases between the germline ends. The CDR3 is CASSTRARAEQYF. The CDR3 DNA reads as TGTGCCAGCAGCACCAGGGCCCGTGCCGAGCAGTACTTC.

This clonotype has just a few counts. The chain joins TRBV29-1 to TRBJ2-3, with 7 bases aligning to TRBD1. This CDR3 has 13 residues. The junction had 5 bases not matched to a gene; V was cut back by 6 bases and J by 2 bases. Germline V gives CDR1 SQVTM, CDR2 ANQGSEA. In DNA form, the CDR3 reads TGCAGCGTAAACAGGGGAACCACAGATACGCAGTATTTT. It yields the protein CSVNRGTTDTQYF.

The chain recombines TRBV7-2 with TRBJ1-5, with unresolved D. Looked up from germline, CDR1 is SGHTA and CDR2 is FQGNSA. This CDR3 has 13 residues. V was trimmed by 5 bases and J by 7 bases, leaving 12 bases between them. The CDR3, as DNA: TGTGCCAGCAGCCCCCGGGAGCTCCAGCCCCAGCATTTT. This translates into CASSPRELQPQHF.

Concerning this clonotype: Mismatch with germline at one junction end may stem from a read error. The chain joins TRBV7-3 to TRBJ2-1; D may correspond to TRBD1 or TRBD2 (6 bases each). Germline values: CDR1 SGHTA, CDR2 FQGTGA. This CDR3 has 14 residues. The CDR3 DNA reads TGTGCCAGCAGCTTAATCGGGGGCTACAATGAGCTGTTCTTC. Its translation is CASSLIGGYNELFF.

J is TRBJ1-1 and V is TRBV7-9, with D uncertain. Germline V CDR1 and CDR2: SEHNR, FQNEAQ (reference sequence). The CDR3 is 12 amino acids. V shed 11 bases and J shed 4 bases, with 14 bases lying between them. CDR3 nucleotide sequence: TGTGCCTGCCCGCCAGGCCCCACTGAAGCTTTCTTT. This gives the protein CACPPGPTEAFF.

J is TRBJ1-5 and V is TRBV12-3 or TRBV12-4, with D possibly being TRBD1 (6 bases). The germline V and J ends were trimmed by 6 bases and 6 bases, with 15 bases remaining between them. The length of the CDR3 is 14 residues. The CDR3 is CASSQTGLSQPQHF. The CDR3, as DNA: TGTGCCAGCAGCCAGACAGGATTAAGTCAGCCCCAGCATTTT.

The genes are TRBV4-2 and TRBJ1-4; possible D gene TRBD1, 5 bases. The CDR3 contains 15 residues. Germline V CDR1 and CDR2: LGHNA, YNFKEQ. The V end lost 1 base, the J end lost 5 bases, and 11 bases lay between the germline ends. CDR3: CASSQVGDLNEKLFF. DNA of the CDR3: TGTGCCAGCAGCCAAGTGGGGGACTTAAATGAAAAACTGTTTTTT.

This clonotype appeared a single time. The V gene is TRBV29-1, the J gene TRBJ2-2; D ambiguous. From germline, CDR1 is SQVTM and CDR2 ANQGSEA. V was cut by 6 bases and J by 3 bases, with 14 bases left in between. CDR3 length: 14 amino acids. In nucleotides, the CDR3 is TGCAGCGTGGAGAGCCATTCCTACACCGGGGAGCTGTTTTTT. Its translation is CSVESHSYTGELFF.

The table lists this clonotype with a few counts. The chain links TRBV6-1 to TRBJ2-7, with D unresolved. Germline lookup yields CDR1 MNHNS and CDR2 SASEGT. V lost 2 bases, J lost 6 bases, and 8 bases lay in between. This CDR3 has 12 amino acids. CDR3 in amino acids: CASSERSLEQYF. DNA for the CDR3: TGTGCCAGCAGTGAACGCAGTCTCGAGCAGTACTTC.

This clonotype was observed a handful of times. The V call is TRBV7-9, the J call TRBJ1-1; D gene unclear. V was shortened by 6 bases and J by 6 bases, with 20 bases between the two germline ends. CDR3 size: 15 residues. Germline assignment: CDR1 SEHNR and CDR2 FQNEAQ (reference sequence). In DNA, the CDR3 is TGTGCCAGCAGACCCGGGTTTGGGCCAGTGCCTGAAGCTTTCTTT. Protein: CASRPGFGPVPEAFF.

This clonotype was counted a few times. This chain connects TRBV11-3 to TRBJ1-2, with D perhaps matching TRBD1 (5 bases). Germline loops: CDR1 SGHNT, CDR2 YENEEA. The CDR3 is made up of 15 amino acids. The V gene lost 5 bases and the J gene lost 8 bases, with 21 bases spanning the gap. The CDR3 protein is CASSITGRSAQGYTF. Written as DNA, the CDR3 is TGTGCCAGCAGCATTACGGGACGGTCGGCCCAGGGCTACACCTTC.

The rearrangement uses TRBV15 and TRBJ1-2; possible D gene TRBD1, 5 bases. The CDR3 has 14 amino acids. V was pared by 0 bases and J by 5 bases, with 10 bases between. Per germline, CDR1 LNHNV and CDR2 YYDKDF (reference sequence). The CDR3 protein is CATSRDLDTYGYTF. In DNA form, the CDR3 reads TGTGCCACCAGCAGAGATTTGGACACTTATGGCTACACCTTC.

This clonotype was counted a few times. V and J are TRBV27 and TRBJ2-1; TRBD1 matches at 7 bases. The V and J ends lost 3 bases and 4 bases, in that order; junction bases with no gene match: 6. The germline CDR1 and CDR2 sequences are MNHEY and SMNVEV (reference sequence). CDR3 size: 15 residues. The DNA for the CDR3 is TGTGCCAGCAGTTTGAGGAGGACAGGATACAATGAGCAGTTCTTC. Protein sequence: CASSLRRTGYNEQFF.

The V and J genes are TRBV6-2 or TRBV6-3 and TRBJ1-5; weak D call: TRBD1 (5 bases). The CDR3 covers 15 residues. The germline CDR1 and CDR2 sequences are MNHEY and SVGEGT. V shed 0 bases and J shed 7 bases, with 13 bases lying between them. In nucleotides, the CDR3 is TGTGCCAGCAGTTACTCGGGGCGGGGGACGCAGCCCCAGCATTTT. It translates to CASSYSGRGTQPQHF.

J is TRBJ2-5 and V is TRBV12-3 or TRBV12-4; tentative D call: TRBD1 (5 bases). This CDR3 has 14 residues. V lost 4 bases, J lost 2 bases, and 11 bases lay in between. The DNA for the CDR3 is TGTGCCAGCAGTTCAGGGTTGCGGCAAGAGACCCAGTACTTC. This sequence encodes CASSSGLRQETQYF.

The chain couples TRBV21-1 to TRBJ2-5; the table gives TRBD1 as D, unverified against the DNA. TRBV21-1 is tagged as a pseudogene. The CDR3 spans 13 residues. The CDR3 DNA reads TGTGCCAGCAGCAGGAGGACAGAAGAGACCCAGTACTTC. It is translated as CASSRRTEETQYF.

V and J are TRBV27 and TRBJ2-1, with D perhaps matching TRBD1 (5 bases). The CDR3 loop spans 16 amino acids. Trimming cost V 5 bases and J 6 bases, with 20 bases left between them. From germline, CDR1 is MNHEY and CDR2 SMNVEV (reference sequence). CDR3 sequence reads: CASSPGHSFGVNEQFF. The DNA of the CDR3 is TGTGCCAGCAGTCCAGGACACTCCTTTGGGGTCAATGAGCAGTTCTTC.